This entry is about one TCR beta chain. This record comes from a study of control samples from healthy donors and cancer patients. Profiled with immunoSEQ multiplex PCR; TCRdb holds only in-frame clones, not every one. This sample's table reports under 200,000 clones. CDR1 SGHRS and CDR2 YFSETQ come from the germline V gene. The ends lost 2 bases at V and 10 bases at J; junction bases unmatched: 5. This CDR3 is 12 amino acids long. Sequencing was performed on blood. V is TRBV5-1 and J is TRBJ1-1; TRBD1 matches 7 bases. This clonotype originated in a woman in her thirties in good health. In nucleotides, the CDR3 is TGCGCCAGCAGCTTTGACAGGGACTCAGCTTTCTTT. Residues: CASSFDRDSAFF.